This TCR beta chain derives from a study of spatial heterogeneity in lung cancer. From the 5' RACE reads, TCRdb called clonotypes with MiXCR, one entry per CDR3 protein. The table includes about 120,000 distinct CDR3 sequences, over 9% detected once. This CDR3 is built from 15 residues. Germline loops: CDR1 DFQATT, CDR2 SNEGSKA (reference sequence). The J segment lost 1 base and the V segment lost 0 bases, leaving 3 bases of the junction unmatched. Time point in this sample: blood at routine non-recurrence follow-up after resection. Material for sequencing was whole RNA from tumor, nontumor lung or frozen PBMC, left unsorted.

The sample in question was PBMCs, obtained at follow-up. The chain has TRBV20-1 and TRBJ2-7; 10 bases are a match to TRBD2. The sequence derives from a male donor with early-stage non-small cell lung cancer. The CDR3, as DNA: TGCAGTGCTAGAGACCTAGCGGGGGAGTCCTACGAGCAGTACTTC. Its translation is CSARDLAGESYEQYF.